This record looks at one TCR beta chain sequence and its context. This sample was included in a study of graft-versus-host responses after intestinal transplantation. Graft material was processed, releasing intraepithelial and lamina propria lymphocytes. Method: immunoSEQ multiplex PCR; TCRdb's copy keeps in-frame clones and lacks some. The sample comprises about 17,000 clones, less than 85% of which are singletons, and 5% to 6.5% rests with the top ten. The V and J ends lost 1 base and 4 bases respectively, with 11 bases between them. The CDR3 loop spans 14 amino acids. The germline V gene has CDR1 SGHTA and CDR2 FQGTGA.

The sequences come from ileum tissue, collected 17 days after transplant. The sequence came from a human patient who received an intestinal transplant, so some T cells may come from the graft donor. The genes are TRBV7-3 and TRBJ2-7; D possibly corresponds to TRBD1 (6 bases). The CDR3 loop is CASSLSGGPYEQYF. CDR3 nucleotide sequence: TGTGCCAGCAGCTTAAGTGGGGGCCCATACGAGCAGTACTTC. The whole variable domain, filled in from reference TRBV7-3 and TRBJ2-7, reads GAGVSQTPSNKVTEKGKYVELRCDPISGHTALYWYRQSLGQGPEFLIYFQGTGAADDSGLPNDRFFAVRPEGSVSTLKIQRTERGDSAVYLCASSLSGGPYEQYFGPGTRLTVT.